The 10 T cell receptor beta chains in this list originate from one sample, sequenced in a study of T-cell memory formation after mild COVID-19. Each CDR3 protein gets one entry after TCRdb re-called the 5' RACE reads with MiXCR. Here the sample spans around 450,000 distinct CDR3 sequences, 15% to 20% being singletons. Sequencing was carried out using PBMCs or a T cell subset sorted from them (not recorded which). These receptors all come from an adult woman who had mild COVID-19 (a few samples of this study predate the infection). Cell type and time point are not known.

The J gene is TRBJ2-5, the V gene TRBV7-2, with a weak D call TRBD2 (5 bases). Per germline, CDR1 SGHTA and CDR2 FQGNSA. This CDR3 has 18 residues. Trimming stripped 0 bases from V and 1 base from J, with 18 bases between. CDR3 region: CASSLAVQRLRTQETQYF. The DNA of the CDR3 is TGTGCCAGCAGCTTAGCTGTCCAGAGACTAAGAACCCAAGAGACCCAGTACTTC.

J is TRBJ1-1 and V is TRBV7-9; TRBD1 matches 11 bases. Germline V CDR1 and CDR2: SEHNR, FQNEAQ (reference sequence). The V gene end was trimmed by 5 bases and the J gene end by 3 bases; junction bases not matched to a gene: 8. The CDR3 consists of 16 residues. CDR3 in DNA: TGTGCCAGCAGCCTACCGGGACAGGGGGACCACACTGAAGCTTTCTTT. Encoded protein: CASSLPGQGDHTEAFF.

The chain employs TRBV21-1 and TRBJ2-3. TRBV21-1 is tagged as a pseudogene. This CDR3 comprises 15 residues. The CDR3, as DNA: TGTGCCAGCAGCAAAGCATCCGGAAGCACAGATACGCAGTATTTT. Residues: CASSKASGSTDTQYF.

The chain couples TRBV5-1 to TRBJ1-6, with D possibly being TRBD1 (5 bases). Trimming took off 1 base at V and 5 bases at J, with 7 bases between the two ends. The CDR3 has 14 residues. Germline CDR1 is SGHRS and CDR2 is YFSETQ. CDR3 amino acids: CASSLTGNNSPLHF. The CDR3 DNA follows: TGCGCCAGCAGCTTGACAGGAAATAATTCACCCCTCCACTTT. Looking up the rest from reference TRBV5-1 and TRBJ1-6 gives the full variable domain: KAGVTQTPRYLIKTRGQQVTLSCSPISGHRSVSWYQQTPGQGLQFLFEYFSETQRNKGNFPGRFSGRQFSNSRSEMNVSTLELGDSALYLCASSLTGNNSPLHFGNGTRLTVT.

This chain connects TRBV2 to TRBJ1-6; 10 nucleotides agree with TRBD1. With 4 bases clipped from V and 9 bases from J, the junction kept 9 bases outside the gene matches. CDR1 SNHLY and CDR2 FYNNEI come from the germline V gene. The CDR3 length is 16 residues. In DNA, the CDR3 is TGTGCCAGCAGTGTCTGGGGGGACAGGGGAAGTTCACCCCTCCACTTT. Its translation: CASSVWGDRGSSPLHF.

The chain recombines TRBV20-1 with TRBJ2-5; maybe TRBD2 (6 bases). V dropped 0 bases and J dropped 2 bases, with 13 bases sitting between them. CDR3 length equals 15 residues. Germline lookup yields CDR1 DFQATT and CDR2 SNEGSKA (reference sequence). The CDR3 region has the DNA TGCAGTGCTAGAGATGTGCGCGGGGTACAAGAGACCCAGTACTTC. Its protein product is CSARDVRGVQETQYF.

The table lists this clonotype with a few counts. V is TRBV12-3 or TRBV12-4 and J is TRBJ2-4; D may be TRBD2 (5 bases). Deletions cut 7 bases from V and 0 bases from J, with 19 bases between. The CDR3 length is 17 residues. The DNA for the CDR3 is TGTGCCAGCACTCCTTCGAGCGGTCGACTAGCCAAAAACATTCAGTACTTC. Translated, it gives CASTPSSGRLAKNIQYF.

A few counts support this clonotype. The V and J genes are TRBV18 and TRBJ1-5; 10 positions agree with TRBD1. The CDR3 has 15 amino acids. The ends lost 5 bases at V and 6 bases at J; junction bases unmatched: 7. Germline CDR1 is KGHSH and CDR2 is LQKENI. In nucleotides, the CDR3 is TGTGCCAGCTCAACCGGGACAGGGGTTACTCAGCCCCAGCATTTT. It codes for CASSTGTGVTQPQHF. Full variable domain (missing parts from reference TRBV18 and TRBJ1-5): NAGVMQNPRHLVRRRGQEARLRCSPMKGHSHVYWYRQLPEEGLKFMVYLQKENIIDESGMPKERFSAEFPKEGPSILRIQQVVRGDSAAYFCASSTGTGVTQPQHFGDGTRLSIL.

The V call is TRBV7-2, the J call TRBJ2-1; no clear D gene. The germline gives CDR1 SGHTA, CDR2 FQGNSA. The V gene lost 1 base and the J gene lost 6 bases, with 16 bases spanning the gap. There are 16 residues in the CDR3. The CDR3 nucleotides read TGTGCCAGCAGCTTAGGTGCCGGTTTGACCGTCAATGAGCAGTTCTTC. Protein: CASSLGAGLTVNEQFF.

This clonotype has more than one count but fewer than ten. This rearrangement joins TRBV20-1 to TRBJ2-5; TRBD1 matches 10 bases. The CDR3 is 15 residues long. From germline, CDR1 is DFQATT and CDR2 SNEGSKA (reference sequence). Germline trimming cut 5 bases from V and 4 bases from J; bases unmatched to any gene: 10. CDR3 loop: CSAGSSGTGVETQYF. CDR3 DNA: TGCAGTGCTGGGAGTTCCGGGACAGGGGTAGAGACCCAGTACTTC.